This T cell receptor (beta chain) derives from a study of chemoradiotherapy in HPV16-positive cancers. Across the study: Functional T-cell assays on two HPV16-positive patients' cells defined candidate HPV-specific clones and common TCR motifs.

Study-level points and caveats: Candidate HPV-specific clones and E7-related TCR motifs grew in tumor during treatment. Better recurrence-free survival went with HPV-responsive T-cell expansion in HPV16-positive patients.

This clone was observed once. Its antigen remains unidentified. In germline, CDR1 is MNHEY, CDR2 SMNVEV (reference sequence). The CDR3 has 14 residues. V lost 6 bases and J lost 5; bases outside the gene matches: 4. Sequencing was performed with immunoSEQ multiplex PCR; in TCRdb, only in-frame clones are kept and a portion is missing. The sample carries about 9,000 clones, 85% to 90% recorded once. Specimen: blood, collected from a patient who underwent chemoradiotherapy. This sequence joins TRBV27 and TRBJ2-2; 9 nucleotides align to TRBD1. This TCR derives from a human donor with HPV-associated anogenital cancer. This chain's CDR3 is CASRGQGETGELFF. The CDR3 region has the DNA TGTGCCAGCAGGGGACAGGGCGAGACCGGGGAGCTGTTTTTT.